This T cell receptor (beta chain) was recorded in a study of shared clonotypes between healthy human individuals. The germline CDR1 and CDR2 sequences are SQVTM and ANQGSEA. The CDR3 length is 14 residues. This clone was seen more than once but under ten times. The assay was immunoSEQ multiplex PCR, and TCRdb's table has in-frame clones only and misses some. The sample holds roughly 720,000 clones; 90% are singletons and the top ten take less than 40%. The chain links TRBV29-1 to TRBJ2-5; 9 bases map to TRBD2. The DNA end is a closer match to TRBJ2-7, so the J assignment may be wrong. The sequenced material came from memory CD8+ T cells from PBMCs. Subset of the sample: CD45RO+ cells pooled with CCR7-negative TemRA cells. The clonotype comes from a young man in good health. Some clones in this sample may be carry-over from other donors' samples. The CDR3 DNA is TGCAGCGTTGTAGGCGGGAGGGAAGCCTACGAGCAGTACTTC. Translating gives CSVVGGREAYEQYF.